This T cell receptor beta chain emerged from a study of monozygotic twins with inflammatory bowel disease. The study, taken as a whole, reports: A single strong clonotype or signal linked to IBD was not supported.

Each UMI harboured a 6-nucleotide sample barcode and was appended via template switching. TCRdb re-called the 5' RACE reads and catalogs CDR3 proteins one per entry, DNA excluded. The listing contains about 41,000 distinct CDR3 sequences. No T cells were sorted before total RNA was taken from whole blood. Regarding this clonotype: The antigen is not known.

Germline assignment: CDR1 ENHRY and CDR2 SYGVKD. There are 16 residues in the CDR3. This clonotype was obtained from a human donor with ulcerative colitis or Crohn's disease, or a healthy co-twin of an affected twin (not recorded which). The sample comprised blood. The V call is TRBV10-3, the J call TRBJ1-5; TCRdb proposes TRBD1, but this gene call is untestable without DNA. This CDR3 reads CAISELSRDRGQPQHF.